The 16 T cell receptor beta chains presented below share a single source sample, sequenced in a study of blood T cell dynamics during melanoma immunotherapy. Time point denoted: pre-treatment baseline. The data were produced by immunoSEQ multiplex PCR, yet TCRdb's version contains in-frame clones alone and is incomplete. Altogether around 12,000 clones are present, approximately 84% being singletons, with the ten largest covering around 9.5%. The input for sequencing was blood, taken from a patient treated with checkpoint blockade. These TCRs come from a human donor with melanoma.

This chain uses TRBV5-4 with TRBJ2-3; 9 bases agree with TRBD2. The CDR3 contains 16 residues. Unmatched junction bases numbered 7, after V lost 1 base and J lost 4 bases. Germline V lookup: CDR1 SGHNT, CDR2 YYREEE (reference sequence). The CDR3 protein is CASSLRAAGGADTQYF. In DNA form, the CDR3 reads TGTGCCAGCAGCTTGAGGGCAGCGGGAGGCGCAGATACGCAGTATTTT.

The gene calls are TRBV4-2 and TRBJ1-2; 8 bases match TRBD1. Germline V CDR1 and CDR2: LGHNA, YNFKEQ. The V segment lost 0 bases and the J segment 5 bases; nucleotides outside the gene matches: 2. The CDR3 loop spans 14 amino acids. The CDR3 spells CASSQDGQGYGYTF. CDR3 nucleotide sequence: TGTGCCAGCAGCCAAGATGGACAGGGATATGGCTACACCTTC.

This clone has only a few counts. This sequence joins TRBV6-5 and TRBJ2-7; the D is unclear. The CDR3 runs to 14 residues. Germline V gene data show CDR1 as MNHEY and CDR2 as SVGAGI. The germline V and J ends were trimmed by 6 bases and 2 bases, with 14 bases remaining between them. The CDR3 region has the DNA TGTGCCAGCAGCCACACCGTTGGCCCCTACGAGCAGTACTTC. It specifies CASSHTVGPYEQYF.

V is TRBV9 and J is TRBJ2-7; 7 bases align to TRBD2. From germline, CDR1 is SGDLS and CDR2 YYNGEE. The CDR3 spans 13 residues. The V and J ends lost 3 bases and 6 bases, in that order; junction bases with no gene match: 6. The CDR3 region is CASSDRSGVEQYF. The DNA of the CDR3 is TGTGCCAGCAGCGACAGAAGCGGGGTCGAGCAGTACTTC.

CDR3 in amino acids: CASSPWLEPGGTGELFF. The CDR3 region has the DNA TGCGCCAGCAGTCCCTGGCTAGAGCCAGGGGGGACCGGGGAGCTGTTTTTT. The chain carries TRBV10-2 and TRBJ2-2; tentatively, D is TRBD1 (7 bases). The ends were cut back, 5 bases at V and 5 bases at J, with 21 bases in the middle. The CDR3 covers 17 residues. Germline CDR1 is WSHSY and CDR2 is SAAADI.

The genes are TRBV7-2 and TRBJ2-7; D is possibly TRBD1 (5 bases). In germline, CDR1 is SGHTA, CDR2 FQGNSA. V dropped 4 bases and J dropped 8 bases, with 12 bases sitting between them. The length of the CDR3 is 12 residues. This chain's CDR3 is CASSSRVAKQYF. CDR3 DNA sequence: TGTGCCAGCAGCTCCAGGGTAGCAAAGCAGTACTTC.

The rearrangement joins TRBV5-8 to TRBJ1-1; D is ambiguous. Germline V gene data show CDR1 as SGHTS and CDR2 as YDEGEE. The CDR3 totals 15 residues. V was clipped by 3 bases and J by 0 bases, with 12 bases between them. The CDR3 here is CASSSEGYMNTEAFF. The CDR3 DNA is TGTGCCAGCAGCTCCGAGGGATACATGAACACTGAAGCTTTCTTT.

This clone has only a few counts. The chain couples TRBV2 to TRBJ1-1, with 8 bases that match TRBD1. The junction had 10 bases not matched to a gene; V was cut back by 6 bases and J by 4 bases. CDR1 is SNHLY and CDR2 is FYNNEI in the germline V gene. This CDR3 region has 15 residues. This CDR3 reads CASRAPTGGFTEAFF. The CDR3, as DNA: TGTGCCAGCAGGGCCCCCACAGGGGGGTTCACTGAAGCTTTCTTT.

The chain combines TRBV10-3 with TRBJ2-7, with 9 bases fitting TRBD1. This CDR3 contains 12 residues. Germline loops: CDR1 ENHRY, CDR2 SYGVKD. With 10 bases clipped from V and 2 bases from J, the junction kept 3 bases outside the gene matches. CDR3 DNA: TGTGCCAGCGGACAGGGGACCTACGAGCAGTACTTC. Amino acids: CASGQGTYEQYF.

This clone was recorded once. The chain employs TRBV6-6 and TRBJ1-2; 10 nucleotides match TRBD1. V lost 2 bases to trimming and J lost 11 bases; unmatched junction nucleotides: 5. The germline gives CDR1 MNHNY, CDR2 SVGAGI (reference sequence). The CDR3 consists of 13 residues. The CDR3 region is CASSYVSGQGYTF. The CDR3, as DNA: TGTGCCAGCAGTTACGTATCGGGACAGGGGTACACCTTC.

This clone is a singleton in its sample. V gene TRBV19 combines with J gene TRBJ2-3; D is possibly TRBD1 (5 bases). CDR1 is LNHDA and CDR2 is SQIVND in the germline V gene (reference sequence). The germline V and J ends were trimmed by 4 bases and 6 bases, with 11 bases remaining between them. The CDR3 sequence is 13 residues long. The CDR3 nucleotides are TGTGCCAGTAGTACTACAGGAGTGGATACGCAGTATTTT. Protein product: CASSTTGVDTQYF.

The chain couples TRBV28 to TRBJ2-3; perhaps D is TRBD1 or TRBD2 (5 bases each). The V gene's germline CDR1 is MDHEN and CDR2 SYDVKM. The CDR3 is 15 residues long. The V end lost 5 bases, the J end lost 2 bases, and 14 bases lay between the germline ends. The CDR3 protein is CASSPGDGITDTQYF. CDR3 bases: TGTGCCAGCAGTCCCGGGGACGGGATCACAGATACGCAGTATTTT.

The chain carries TRBV19 and TRBJ2-7; D tentatively reads TRBD1 or TRBD2 (5 bases each). The V and J ends lost 4 bases and 4 bases respectively, with 11 bases between them. Germline CDR1 is LNHDA and CDR2 is SQIVND (reference sequence). This CDR3 is 13 amino acids long. CDR3 protein: CASSTGRPYEQYF. In DNA form, the CDR3 reads TGTGCCAGTAGTACGGGACGGCCATACGAGCAGTACTTC.

The chain links TRBV19 to TRBJ2-5; 10 nucleotides align to TRBD1. Germline lookup yields CDR1 LNHDA and CDR2 SQIVND (reference sequence). The CDR3 has 15 amino acids. V dropped 5 bases and J dropped 4; count of bases not matched to a gene: 7. The CDR3 spells CASSARDRGAETQYF. The CDR3, as DNA: TGTGCCAGTAGTGCCCGGGACAGGGGAGCAGAGACCCAGTACTTC.

This rearrangement joins TRBV7-3 to TRBJ2-6; D gene ambiguous. The CDR3 has 16 amino acids. Germline V gene data show CDR1 as SGHTA and CDR2 as FQGTGA. Trimming cost V 1 base and J 2 bases, with 9 bases left between them. For the CDR3, the DNA is TGTGCCAGCAGCTTAATAACCGGCGCTGGGGCCAACGTCCTGACTTTC. It specifies CASSLITGAGANVLTF.

V usage is TRBV14 and J usage is TRBJ2-3; 9 nucleotides agree with TRBD2. J gave up 2 bases and V 4 bases, and 7 bases lay outside the gene matches. This CDR3 region has 16 residues. Germline V gene data show CDR1 as SGHDN and CDR2 as FVKESK. The CDR3 loop reads CASSRKRGVSTDTQYF. CDR3 in DNA: TGTGCCAGCAGCCGGAAGCGGGGGGTATCCACAGATACGCAGTATTTT.